This TCR beta chain was recovered during a study of blood T cell repertoires in COVID-19. Across the whole study: From T cells, B-cell-depleted T cells, or PBMCs came the material, which was cDNA or gDNA.

The protocol was immunoSEQ multiplex PCR, while the TCRdb copy is restricted to in-frame clones and leaves out a portion. This sample has 200,000 or so clones; nearly 90% occur once, and the top ten carry 11%. This TCR came from a young man who had recovered from COVID-19. The sample taken for sequencing was PBMCs or T cells enriched from blood (not recorded which).

The CDR3 coding sequence is TGTGCCAGCAGCTCCACCCCGCCAACTGGGGGGAATTCACCCCTCCACTTT. This gives the protein CASSSTPPTGGNSPLHF. V usage is TRBV9 and J usage is TRBJ1-6; D is perhaps TRBD1 (5 bases). Germline V gives CDR1 SGDLS, CDR2 YYNGEE. CDR3 length equals 17 residues. The V gene lost 4 bases and the J gene lost 7 bases, with 21 bases spanning the gap.